This T cell receptor (beta chain) was captured by sequencing in a study of blood T cell repertoires in COVID-19. Study as a whole: Sites across the United States, Italy and Spain contributed samples from acute and convalescent COVID-19. T cells, B-cell-depleted T cells, or PBMCs provided the cDNA or gDNA that served as material.

As processed by the authors: Reference gene primer amplification gave nucleated cell count estimates. Libraries were prepared by immunoSEQ multiplex PCR; TCRdb keeps only in-frame clonotypes and omits some of them. That table is the source of V, J and clone size, and D and trimming were worked out from the DNA. This sample has some 38,000 clones, with roughly 80% found just once. The CDR3 is 13 residues long. V trimming: 5 bases; J trimming: 8 bases; junction bases outside the gene matches: 8. The germline gives CDR1 SGHRS, CDR2 YFSETQ. Source material: peripheral blood. The source is a man between 65 and 79 years old with acute or convalescent COVID-19. V is TRBV5-1 and J is TRBJ1-2, with 8 bases that match TRBD1. In nucleotides, the CDR3 is TGCGCCAGCAGGGGACAGGAGCCTTCCGGCTACACCTTC. Translating it yields CASRGQEPSGYTF. Complete variable domain (other parts from reference TRBV5-1 and TRBJ1-2): KAGVTQTPRYLIKTRGQQVTLSCSPISGHRSVSWYQQTPGQGLQFLFEYFSETQRNKGNFPGRFSGRQFSNSRSEMNVSTLELGDSALYLCASRGQEPSGYTFGSGTRLTVV.